This T cell receptor beta chain was recovered during a study of T-cell reconstitution after alpha-beta-depleted transplantation in children. Overall study findings and caveats: Several hundred graft clones that had expanded were reportedly the source of alpha-beta T cells about two months after transplant.

With V trimmed by 5 bases and J by 4 bases, 14 bases remained unmatched. The CDR3 totals 19 residues. CDR1 is MNHEY and CDR2 is SMNVEV in the germline V gene (reference sequence). This clonotype turned up a few times. Its antigen is not identified. Researchers prepared the TCRbeta library using unique molecular identifiers, the study reports. TCRdb independently ran MiXCR on the PCR reads; one entry per CDR3 protein. The repertoire holds hundreds of thousands of distinct CDR3 sequences, with 15% to 20% as singletons. The specimen comprised PBMCs, mostly from graft donor cells, sampled 360 days after TCRalphabeta/CD19-depleted stem cell transplant. The gene calls are TRBV27 and TRBJ2-1; 13 bases fit TRBD2. This sequence was found in a boy under two years old who had a stem cell transplant for Wiskott-Aldrich syndrome, so the T cells may come from the graft donor. CDR3 sequence: CASSRIWTSGGSLYNEQFF. In DNA form, the CDR3 reads TGTGCCAGCAGTCGGATATGGACTAGCGGGGGCTCCCTGTACAATGAGCAGTTCTTC.